The 22 T cell receptor beta chains below come from one sample, sequenced in a study of OX40 agonist ivuxolimab in advanced cancers. The assay was immunoSEQ multiplex PCR, and TCRdb's table has in-frame clones only and misses some. The repertoire holds roughly 56,000 clones, with more than 75% as singletons. The specimen comprised CD4+ or CD8+ T cells sorted from blood, sampled in a trial of the OX40 agonist ivuxolimab. The receptors here all came from an adult with an advanced solid tumor such as melanoma, head and neck, liver or kidney cancer.

V gene TRBV11-3 combines with J gene TRBJ2-3, with D possibly TRBD1 on 5 matching bases. Germline lookup yields CDR1 SGHNT and CDR2 YENEEA. The V gene lost 3 bases and the J gene lost 6 bases, with 10 bases spanning the gap. The CDR3 runs to 13 residues. Here the CDR3 DNA reads TGTGCCAGCAGCTTTTCACAGGTGGATACGCAGTATTTT. Translating gives CASSFSQVDTQYF.

The chain recombines TRBV7-6 with TRBJ2-2; D may be TRBD1 (6 bases). The CDR3 totals 15 residues. CDR1 SGHVS and CDR2 FNYEAQ come from the germline V gene. Trimming took off 5 bases at V and 2 bases at J, with 12 bases between the two ends. CDR3: CASSLDRINTGELFF. The CDR3 DNA sequence: TGTGCCAGCAGCCTAGACAGGATTAACACCGGGGAGCTGTTTTTT.

This chain links TRBV10-1 with TRBJ2-1; D possibly matches TRBD1 or TRBD2 (5 bases each). Germline lookup yields CDR1 WNHNN and CDR2 SYGVQD (reference sequence). The CDR3 is made up of 13 amino acids. With 0 bases removed from V and 11 bases from J, the gap between germline ends came to 11 bases. The CDR3 region is CASSESMGDQQFF. The CDR3 nucleotides read TGCGCCAGCAGTGAGTCGATGGGGGATCAGCAGTTCTTC.

In DNA, the CDR3 is TGCGCCAGCAGCTTGGGGGTAGCGGGAGCCTACAATGAGCAGTTCTTC. It codes for CASSLGVAGAYNEQFF. This chain links TRBV5-1 with TRBJ2-1, with 9 bases matching TRBD2. The germline V gene encodes CDR1 SGHRS and CDR2 YFSETQ. J lost 2 bases, V lost 0 bases, and 3 bases had no gene match. CDR3 size: 16 residues.

The chain is built from TRBV5-1 and TRBJ2-7; weak D call: TRBD2 (6 bases). Germline CDR1 SGHRS, CDR2 YFSETQ. CDR3 size: 13 residues. Trimming removed 7 bases at V and 3 bases at J, with 14 bases between. The CDR3 loop is CASRDFTNYEQYF. CDR3 bases: TGCGCCAGCCGGGACTTTACCAACTACGAGCAGTACTTC.

The rearrangement uses TRBV28 and TRBJ1-3; 8 positions match TRBD1. There are 16 residues in the CDR3. The germline CDR1 and CDR2 sequences are MDHEN and SYDVKM. V gave up 1 base and J gave up 4 bases; unmatched junction bases: 6. CDR3 protein: CASSLSGQEEGNTIYF. CDR3 in DNA: TGTGCCAGCAGTTTATCGGGACAGGAAGAGGGAAACACCATATATTTT. The whole variable domain, filled in from reference TRBV28 and TRBJ1-3, reads DVKVTQSSRYLVKRTGEKVFLECVQDMDHENMFWYRQDPGLGLRLIYFSYDVKMKEKGDIPEGYSVSREKKERFSLILESASTNQTSMYLCASSLSGQEEGNTIYFGEGSWLTVV.

V and J are TRBV27 and TRBJ2-7; possible D gene TRBD2, 6 bases. The CDR3 runs to 13 residues. Germline V CDR1 and CDR2: MNHEY, SMNVEV (reference sequence). With 7 bases removed from V and 2 bases from J, the gap between germline ends came to 12 bases. The CDR3 coding sequence is TGTGCCAGCAAACCCGCGGGAACCTACGAGCAGTACTTC. It translates to CASKPAGTYEQYF.

The chain has TRBV4-2 and TRBJ2-7; D possibly corresponds to TRBD1 (5 bases). Trimming removed 0 bases at V and 2 bases at J, with 8 bases between. In germline, CDR1 is LGHNA, CDR2 YNFKEQ. The CDR3 has 14 amino acids. CDR3 sequence: CASSQEQDAYEQYF. CDR3 coding DNA: TGTGCCAGCAGCCAAGAACAGGATGCCTACGAGCAGTACTTC.

The chain couples TRBV30 to TRBJ2-7; tentative D call: TRBD1 (6 bases). V lost 0 bases to trimming and J lost 4 bases, with 13 bases between them. This CDR3 is 14 amino acids long. Germline CDR1 is GTSNPN and CDR2 is SVGIG (reference sequence). CDR3 protein: CAWSVLLGAYEQYF. DNA for the CDR3: TGTGCCTGGAGTGTACTCCTGGGGGCTTACGAGCAGTACTTC.

The V gene is TRBV2, the J gene TRBJ1-1, with D perhaps matching TRBD1 (6 bases). The germline V gene encodes CDR1 SNHLY and CDR2 FYNNEI. Trimming left V 5 bases short and J 5 bases short, with 9 bases between. The CDR3 is 12 amino acids. CDR3 amino acids: CASSLGQTEAFF. CDR3 nucleotide sequence: TGTGCCAGCAGTCTAGGACAGACTGAAGCTTTCTTT. The whole variable domain, filled in from reference TRBV2 and TRBJ1-1, reads EPEVTQTPSHQVTQMGQEVILRCVPISNHLYFYWYRQILGQKVEFLVSFYNNEISEKSEIFDDQFSVERPDGSNFTLKIRSTKLEDSAMYFCASSLGQTEAFFGQGTRLTVV.

This clone has more than one count but fewer than ten. This sequence joins TRBV15 and TRBJ2-5; tentatively, D is TRBD1 or TRBD2 (5 bases each). Germline-derived CDR1 and CDR2 are LNHNV and YYDKDF (reference sequence). The CDR3 extends over 17 amino acids. Trimming took off 2 bases at V and 5 bases at J, with 21 bases between the two ends. CDR3 residues: CATSRRDGPLRVETQYF. DNA of the CDR3: TGTGCCACCAGCAGAAGGGACGGCCCGCTAAGAGTGGAGACCCAGTACTTC.

The V call is TRBV2, the J call TRBJ1-5, with TRBD1 matching over 7 bases. Losses at the gene ends were 7 bases for V and 4 bases for J; bases not matched to a gene: 10. CDR3 length: 15 amino acids. Germline V gene sequence: CDR1 SNHLY, CDR2 FYNNEI. CDR3 sequence reads: CASNRGSMSNQPQHF. In nucleotides, the CDR3 is TGTGCCAGCAACAGGGGAAGTATGAGTAATCAGCCCCAGCATTTT.

J is TRBJ1-2 and V is TRBV6-5; D might be TRBD1 (5 bases). Trimming pared 5 bases from V and 6 bases from J, leaving 19 bases between. This CDR3 has 15 residues. Germline CDR1 MNHEY, CDR2 SVGAGI. The DNA of the CDR3 is TGTGCCAGCAGTCAGAGCCCAGGGATATCGGATGGCTACACCTTC. It is translated as CASSQSPGISDGYTF.

The chain has TRBV20-1 and TRBJ2-3, with D possibly matching TRBD2 (6 bases). Looked up from germline, CDR1 is DFQATT and CDR2 is SNEGSKA (reference sequence). This CDR3 contains 11 residues. Trimming pared 7 bases from V and 6 bases from J, leaving 11 bases between. The CDR3 loop reads CSVLASDTQYF. Here the CDR3 DNA reads TGCAGTGTACTAGCTTCCGATACGCAGTATTTT.

The chain uses TRBV14 and TRBJ1-5; D gene uncertain. This CDR3 contains 13 residues. Trimming left V 0 bases short and J 9 bases short, with 9 bases between. In germline, CDR1 is SGHDN, CDR2 FVKESK. CDR3 loop: CASSQEPVGPQHF. CDR3 DNA: TGTGCCAGCAGCCAAGAACCGGTGGGGCCCCAGCATTTT.

The sample holds a few counts of this clone. This chain connects TRBV28 to TRBJ1-4; tentatively, D is TRBD1 (6 bases). Germline V gene data show CDR1 as MDHEN and CDR2 as SYDVKM. V was shortened by 5 bases and J by 6 bases, with 13 bases between the two germline ends. The CDR3 extends over 14 amino acids. The DNA of the CDR3 is TGTGCCAGCAGTATCCTAAACAGGGATGAAAAACTGTTTTTT. Its translation is CASSILNRDEKLFF.

This clone has just a few counts. CDR3: CASSLWRLAGGPGELFF. The CDR3 DNA follows: TGTGCCAGCAGTTTATGGCGACTAGCGGGAGGGCCCGGGGAGCTGTTTTTT. This chain joins TRBV28 and TRBJ2-2; 14 nucleotides line up with TRBD2. In germline, CDR1 is MDHEN, CDR2 SYDVKM. The CDR3 is 17 amino acids. Germline trimming cut 0 bases from V and 6 bases from J; bases unmatched to any gene: 3. The entire variable domain, with the rest obtained from reference TRBV28 and TRBJ2-2, is as follows: DVKVTQSSRYLVKRTGEKVFLECVQDMDHENMFWYRQDPGLGLRLIYFSYDVKMKEKGDIPEGYSVSREKKERFSLILESASTNQTSMYLCASSLWRLAGGPGELFFGEGSRLTVL.

The V gene is TRBV14, the J gene TRBJ2-3; D is possibly TRBD1 (8 bases). The CDR3 loop spans 17 amino acids. V was trimmed by 4 bases and J by 6 bases, leaving 23 bases between them. CDR1 is SGHDN and CDR2 is FVKESK in the germline V gene. The CDR3 here is CASSLRTGREPGDTQYF. The CDR3, as DNA: TGTGCCAGCAGCCTTCGGACAGGGCGGGAGCCGGGGGATACGCAGTATTTT.

In its sample, this clone was seen a few times. The J gene is TRBJ1-4, the V gene TRBV5-1, with 10 bases matching TRBD1. CDR1 is SGHRS, CDR2 YFSETQ, per germline. With V trimmed by 1 base and J by 0 bases, 3 bases remained unmatched. The CDR3 loop spans 17 amino acids. CDR3 region: CASSLPGQGATNEKLFF. The DNA for the CDR3 is TGCGCCAGCAGCTTGCCTGGACAGGGGGCAACTAATGAAAAACTGTTTTTT.

This clone has just one count. J is TRBJ1-2 and V is TRBV28; D is perhaps TRBD1 (5 bases). Trimming took off 2 bases at V and 5 bases at J, with 9 bases between the two ends. The CDR3 runs to 13 residues. Germline CDR1 reads MDHEN; CDR2 reads SYDVKM. CDR3 amino acids: CASSLTGGYGYTF. As DNA, the CDR3 is TGTGCCAGCAGTTTAACAGGCGGGTATGGCTACACCTTC.

This clone was counted a few times. This chain joins TRBV5-1 and TRBJ1-4; D remains unclear. Per germline, CDR1 SGHRS and CDR2 YFSETQ. The CDR3 is 15 residues long. Trimming stripped 3 bases from V and 0 bases from J, with 9 bases between. This CDR3 reads CASSYLAATNEKLFF. The CDR3 DNA follows: TGCGCCAGCAGCTACCTAGCAGCAACTAATGAAAAACTGTTTTTT.

Regarding this clone: A read error may account for a junction end that differs from germline. The genes are TRBV7-8 and TRBJ1-1; D is undetermined. The germline gives CDR1 SGHVS, CDR2 FQNEAQ. The CDR3 sequence is 13 residues long. The CDR3 is CASSSNTNTEAFF. DNA for the CDR3: TGTGCCAGTAGCTCCAATACGAACACTGAAGCTTTCTTT.